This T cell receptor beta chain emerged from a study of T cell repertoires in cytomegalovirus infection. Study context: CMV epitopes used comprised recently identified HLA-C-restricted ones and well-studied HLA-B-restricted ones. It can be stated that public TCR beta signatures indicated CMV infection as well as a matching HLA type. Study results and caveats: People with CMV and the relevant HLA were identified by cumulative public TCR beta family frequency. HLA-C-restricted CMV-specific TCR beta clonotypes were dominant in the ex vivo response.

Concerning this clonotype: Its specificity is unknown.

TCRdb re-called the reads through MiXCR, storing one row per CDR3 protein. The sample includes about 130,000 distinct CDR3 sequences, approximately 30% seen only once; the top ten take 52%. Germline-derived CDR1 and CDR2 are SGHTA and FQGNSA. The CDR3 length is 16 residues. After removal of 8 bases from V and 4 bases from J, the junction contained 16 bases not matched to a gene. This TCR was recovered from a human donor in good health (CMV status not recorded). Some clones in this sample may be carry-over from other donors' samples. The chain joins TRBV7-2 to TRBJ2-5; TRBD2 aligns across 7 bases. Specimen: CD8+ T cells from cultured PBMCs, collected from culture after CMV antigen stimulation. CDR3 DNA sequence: TGTGCCAGCGGCCCCCATCTCGGACTAGAGTCAGAGACCCAGTACTTC. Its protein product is CASGPHLGLESETQYF.